A selection of T cell receptor beta chains follows, all from one sample in a study of immune heterogeneity within non-small cell lung tumors. A single record per CDR3 protein comes from TCRdb applying MiXCR to the multiplex PCR reads. The table shows around 12,000 distinct CDR3 sequences, with about 22% occurring only once. The sequencing input was lung tumor tissue. These receptors originate from a man in his sixties with non-small cell lung cancer. Each CDR3 is given with its conserved first and last residue. The order of the fields is clone size, V gene, D gene, J gene, CDR3 protein, CDR3 DNA. D genes are given only for firm matches. The size field is filled for only some rows; it gives once, few, many or a size class.

.,TRBV7-9,TRBD1,TRBJ2-7,CASSLGGTGGGEQYF,TGTGCCAGCAGCTTAGGGGGGACAGGGGGTGGCGAGCAGTACTTC
many,TRBV6-2/TRBV6-3,.,TRBJ2-3,CASTELPGENTDTQYF,TGTGCCAGCACTGAACTCCCGGGGGAAAACACAGATACGCAGTATTTT
.,TRBV7-9,.,TRBJ2-1,CASSSTGSYNEQFF,TGTGCCAGCAGCTCAACAGGGTCTTACAATGAGCAGTTCTTC
.,TRBV11-3,TRBD1,TRBJ2-2,CASSSPRGTGFTGELFF,TGTGCCAGCAGCTCCCCCAGGGGGACAGGGTTCACCGGGGAGCTGTTTTTT
.,TRBV2,.,TRBJ1-2,CASSGAGLYGYTF,TGTGCCAGCAGTGGGGCCGGGCTCTATGGCTACACCTTC
medium-sized,TRBV7-8,.,TRBJ2-3,CASSLWGATDTQYF,TGTGCCAGCAGCTTATGGGGGGCCACAGATACGCAGTATTTT
medium-sized,TRBV6-1,.,TRBJ1-3,CASSPGRSSGNTIYF,TGTGCCAGCAGTCCCGGACGCAGCTCTGGAAACACCATATATTTT
medium-sized,TRBV12-3/TRBV12-4,TRBD2,TRBJ2-1,CASSFGTNNEQFF,TGTGCCAGCAGTTTCGGGACTAACAATGAGCAGTTCTTC
medium-sized,TRBV19,TRBD2,TRBJ2-7,CASSPWGLADHEQYF,TGTGCCAGTAGTCCTTGGGGACTAGCTGACCACGAGCAGTACTTC
.,TRBV7-3,.,TRBJ2-1,CASSLSGDSYNEQFF,TGTGCCAGCAGCTTGTCAGGGGACTCCTACAATGAGCAGTTCTTC
.,TRBV7-9,.,TRBJ1-1,CAISLYVDWGNTEAFF,TGTGCCATCAGCTTATATGTAGACTGGGGGAACACTGAAGCTTTCTTT
few,TRBV5-1,.,TRBJ2-6,CASSLGDSGANVLTF,TGCGCCAGCAGCTTGGGTGACTCTGGGGCCAACGTCCTGACTTTC
few,TRBV5-1,.,TRBJ1-1,CASSLAGVRGSVPEAFF,TGCGCCAGCAGCTTGGCCGGGGTCAGGGGTTCTGTCCCTGAAGCTTTCTTT
many,TRBV29-1,.,TRBJ2-1,CSVEWGRTEGNNEQFF,TGCAGCGTTGAATGGGGGAGGACGGAGGGTAACAATGAGCAGTTCTTC
medium-sized,TRBV11-2,.,TRBJ2-7,CASSLASSYEQYF,TGTGCCAGCAGCTTAGCGAGCTCCTACGAGCAGTACTTC
.,TRBV18,TRBD1,TRBJ1-1,CASSLTGTGALNTEAFF,TGTGCCAGCTCACTCACCGGGACAGGGGCCCTGAACACTGAAGCTTTCTTT
.,TRBV10-3,TRBD2,TRBJ2-1,CAISELLAFNEQFF,TGTGCCATCAGTGAGTTACTAGCGTTCAATGAGCAGTTCTTC
many,TRBV12-3/TRBV12-4,TRBD1,TRBJ1-4,CASRTGKEGEKLFF,TGTGCCAGCAGGACAGGGAAGGAGGGTGAAAAACTGTTTTTT
medium-sized,TRBV2,.,TRBJ1-5,CASSIQASYQPQHF,TGTGCCAGCAGTATCCAGGCCTCCTATCAGCCCCAGCATTTT
.,TRBV10-2,TRBD1,TRBJ1-2,CASKPRQGQSNYGYTF,TGCGCCAGCAAACCGAGACAGGGACAATCTAACTATGGCTACACCTTC
many,TRBV6-2/TRBV6-3,TRBD2,TRBJ2-3,CASHPPAGGINTDTQYF,TGTGCCAGCCACCCCCCAGCGGGAGGTATTAACACAGATACGCAGTATTTT
.,TRBV6-1,TRBD1,TRBJ2-6,CASSKKLTGVSGANVLTF,TGTGCCAGCAGTAAAAAGCTAACAGGGGTGTCTGGGGCCAACGTCCTGACTTTC
.,TRBV20-1,.,TRBJ2-7,CSARDSPSDEQYF,TGCAGTGCTAGAGATTCTCCTAGCGACGAGCAGTACTTC
few,TRBV11-3,.,TRBJ2-1,CASSVDPRSSYNEQFF,TGTGCCAGCAGCGTAGATCCGCGGAGCTCCTACAATGAGCAGTTCTTC
.,TRBV5-1,TRBD2,TRBJ2-5,CASSHGTSGSQTQYF,TGCGCCAGCAGCCATGGGACTAGCGGGAGTCAGACCCAGTACTTC
many,TRBV12-3/TRBV12-4,.,TRBJ1-1,CASSLARTALIVTEAFF,TGTGCCAGCAGTTTAGCCCGGACAGCGCTCATAGTCACTGAAGCTTTCTTT
few,TRBV12-3/TRBV12-4,.,TRBJ2-2,CASSLGGLPGELFF,TGTGCCAGCAGTTTAGGGGGTTTACCCGGGGAGCTGTTTTTT
few,TRBV2,TRBD1,TRBJ1-5,CASSPGQGTNQPQHF,TGTGCCAGCAGTCCCGGACAGGGGACTAATCAGCCCCAGCATTTT
medium-sized,TRBV12-3/TRBV12-4,.,TRBJ2-7,CASSSGVWEQYF,TGTGCCAGCAGCTCCGGAGTTTGGGAGCAGTACTTC
.,TRBV19,TRBD1,TRBJ1-4,CASTGDRGNEKLFF,TGTGCCAGTACCGGGGACAGGGGTAATGAAAAACTGTTTTTT
few,TRBV20-1,.,TRBJ2-3,CSASLSGGGTDTQYF,TGCAGTGCTAGCCTCTCAGGAGGGGGCACAGATACGCAGTATTTT
.,TRBV7-9,TRBD1,TRBJ2-1,CASSPRTGINEQFF,TGTGCCAGCAGCCCTAGGACAGGGATCAATGAGCAGTTCTTC
few,TRBV19,TRBD2,TRBJ2-5,CASPAGRRQETQYF,TGTGCCAGTCCAGCGGGACGGCGCCAAGAGACCCAGTACTTC
few,TRBV7-3,TRBD1,TRBJ2-6,CASSQGSWTGGSGANVLTF,TGTGCCAGCAGCCAAGGGTCCTGGACAGGGGGCTCTGGGGCCAACGTCCTGACTTTC
few,TRBV5-5,.,TRBJ2-7,CASSLYRIDRSTSYEQYF,TGTGCCAGCAGCTTGTATCGTATCGACAGGTCAACTTCCTACGAGCAGTACTTC
few,TRBV27,.,TRBJ2-1,CASRLRARGRYNEQFF,TGTGCCAGCAGGTTACGAGCTAGAGGGAGGTACAATGAGCAGTTCTTC
few,TRBV29-1,.,TRBJ2-7,CSVELGRASHEQYF,TGCAGCGTTGAACTGGGGCGGGCCTCCCACGAGCAGTACTTC
.,TRBV14,.,TRBJ1-1,CASSQDIVITEAFF,TGTGCCAGCAGCCAAGATATAGTTATCACTGAAGCTTTCTTT
many,TRBV19,.,TRBJ1-5,CASSISGDLPNQPQHF,TGTGCCAGTAGTATATCGGGGGATCTTCCCAATCAGCCCCAGCATTTT
medium-sized,TRBV2,.,TRBJ1-4,CATQGSHEKLFF,TGTGCCACACAGGGATCCCATGAAAAACTGTTTTTT
many,TRBV6-1,TRBD1,TRBJ1-2,CASSSDRTHGYTF,TGTGCCAGCAGTTCGGACAGGACGCATGGCTACACCTTC
few,TRBV2,TRBD2,TRBJ2-1,CASRGTALAGGNYNEQFF,TGTGCCAGCAGGGGGACGGCCTTAGCGGGAGGGAATTACAATGAGCAGTTCTTC
.,TRBV7-9,.,TRBJ2-3,CASRLASTDTQYF,TGTGCCAGTCGGCTGGCAAGCACAGATACGCAGTATTTT
.,TRBV6-1,TRBD2,TRBJ2-2,CASSSLSAGVAGELFF,TGTGCCAGCAGTTCCCTATCAGCGGGAGTTGCCGGGGAGCTGTTTTTT
few,TRBV20-1,.,TRBJ2-1,CSTIPGDSPVEQFF,TGCAGTACTATCCCCGGGGACTCTCCAGTTGAGCAGTTCTTC
many,TRBV15,.,TRBJ2-1,CATSRGFLGGYNYNEQFF,TGTGCCACCAGCAGAGGGTTCCTTGGGGGGTATAACTACAATGAGCAGTTCTTC
.,TRBV29-1,.,TRBJ2-5,CSVGIQETQYF,TGCAGCGTTGGGATACAAGAGACCCAGTACTTC
medium-sized,TRBV20-1,.,TRBJ1-5,CSARSGEGNQPQHF,TGCAGTGCTAGATCGGGAGAGGGCAATCAGCCCCAGCATTTT
many,TRBV19,.,TRBJ1-1,CASSTGANTEAFF,TGTGCCAGTAGTACGGGGGCCAACACTGAAGCTTTCTTT
medium-sized,TRBV24-1,.,TRBJ1-4,CATSDGYNEKLFF,TGTGCCACCAGTGACGGATACAATGAAAAACTGTTTTTT
medium-sized,TRBV28,.,TRBJ2-7,CASSLTGTAVSSYEQYF,TGTGCCAGCAGTTTAACGGGGACTGCCGTAAGCTCCTACGAGCAGTACTTC
.,TRBV7-3,TRBD2,TRBJ2-1,CASSLIGTTNNNEQFF,TGTGCCAGCAGCTTAATTGGGACTACAAACAACAATGAGCAGTTCTTC
few,TRBV20-1,TRBD1,TRBJ2-2,CSAETGGWGGELFF,TGCAGCGCAGAGACAGGGGGATGGGGCGGGGAGCTGTTTTTT
.,TRBV10-2,.,TRBJ2-1,CASSESTWAEQFF,TGCGCCAGCAGTGAGTCGACGTGGGCGGAGCAGTTCTTC
once,TRBV28,.,TRBJ2-1,CASSLEGTYNEQFF,TGTGCCAGCAGTTTAGAGGGGACCTACAATGAGCAGTTCTTC
many,TRBV28,TRBD2,TRBJ2-5,CASSQGGLAGAGETQYF,TGTGCCAGCAGTCAAGGGGGACTAGCGGGAGCGGGAGAGACCCAGTACTTC